The 14 T cell receptor beta chains below were found in one sample sequenced in a study of immune evolution from preneoplasia to lung adenocarcinoma. Some clones are missing from TCRdb's copy, which holds only in-frame ones; the method was immunoSEQ multiplex PCR. This sample yields 30,000 to 45,000 clones, of which 74% are seen a single time; around 6.3% belongs to the top ten. Source material: FFPE invasive lung adenocarcinoma tissue. The receptor source for this set is a person in their sixties with lung adenocarcinoma.

CDR3 coding DNA: TGCGCCAGCGTGGGGGAGGTCCTCTCTGGAAACACCATATATTTT. Translating it yields CASVGEVLSGNTIYF. The V and J genes are TRBV5-1 and TRBJ1-3; possibly TRBD1 for D (5 bases). This CDR3 has 15 residues. Germline V CDR1 and CDR2: SGHRS, YFSETQ. Trimming removed 7 bases from V and 0 bases from J, with 14 bases in between. The full variable domain, in which reference TRBV5-1 and TRBJ1-3 provide the parts outside the CDR3, is KAGVTQTPRYLIKTRGQQVTLSCSPISGHRSVSWYQQTPGQGLQFLFEYFSETQRNKGNFPGRFSGRQFSNSRSEMNVSTLELGDSALYLCASVGEVLSGNTIYFGEGSWLTVV.

This clone was observed once. This chain uses TRBV28 with TRBJ2-7; D possibly corresponds to TRBD2 (6 bases). This CDR3 contains 14 residues. V dropped 7 bases and J dropped 6 bases, with 19 bases sitting between them. CDR1 and CDR2 from the germline V gene are MDHEN and SYDVKM. The CDR3 DNA reads as TGTGCCAGCATCAACCTAACGGGAGCAGGCGAGCAGTACTTC. This gives the protein CASINLTGAGEQYF.

This rearrangement joins TRBV11-3 to TRBJ2-3, with unresolved D. V was clipped by 5 bases and J by 3 bases, with 12 bases between them. Germline values: CDR1 SGHNT, CDR2 YENEEA. The CDR3 has 14 amino acids. Here the CDR3 reads CASSQRPVTDTQYF. CDR3 sequence (DNA): TGTGCCAGCAGCCAGAGGCCCGTGACAGATACGCAGTATTTT.

Note on this clone: Within the sample, other DNA sequences also encode this same CDR3. This chain joins TRBV2 and TRBJ2-7; 11 bases agree with TRBD2. This CDR3 contains 15 residues. In germline, CDR1 is SNHLY, CDR2 FYNNEI. V gave up 4 bases and J gave up 0 bases; unmatched junction bases: 2. The CDR3 DNA reads TGTGCCAGCAGTGTAGCGGGAGGGCCCTCCTACGAGCAGTACTTC. It codes for CASSVAGGPSYEQYF.

The rearrangement uses TRBV7-2 and TRBJ1-5; weak D call: TRBD1 (5 bases). V was cut by 2 bases and J by 1 base, with 9 bases left in between. Germline V CDR1 and CDR2: SGHTA, FQGNSA. This CDR3 spans 15 amino acids. Here the CDR3 DNA reads TGTGCCAGCAGCTTACAGGGAGGGAGCAATCAGCCCCAGCATTTT. Protein sequence: CASSLQGGSNQPQHF.

The chain couples TRBV5-1 to TRBJ2-6; D is possibly TRBD1 or TRBD2 (5 bases each). The CDR3 has 18 amino acids. V gave up 4 bases and J gave up 3 bases, with 20 bases separating them. Germline CDR1 reads SGHRS; CDR2 reads YFSETQ. DNA of the CDR3: TGCGCCAGCAGCCCAGGGACCTGGCTGGATAGTGGGGCCAACGTCCTGACTTTC. Translating gives CASSPGTWLDSGANVLTF.

Many counts were recorded for this clone. This sequence joins TRBV28 and TRBJ2-7, with 10 bases fitting TRBD2. The V and J ends lost 5 bases and 4 bases, in that order; junction bases with no gene match: 8. Germline CDR1 reads MDHEN; CDR2 reads SYDVKM. CDR3 length equals 15 residues. The CDR3: CASSTPSGRVYEQYF. DNA of the CDR3: TGTGCCAGCAGTACACCTAGCGGGAGAGTTTACGAGCAGTACTTC.

This chain uses TRBV5-1 with TRBJ1-4, with D possibly being TRBD1 (5 bases). Trimming removed 2 bases from V and 0 bases from J, with 8 bases in between. The CDR3 contains 15 residues. Germline CDR1 reads SGHRS; CDR2 reads YFSETQ. CDR3 DNA: TGCGCCAGCAGCTTAACAGGACCAACTAATGAAAAACTGTTTTTT. It codes for CASSLTGPTNEKLFF.

Judged by abundance, this clone is medium-sized. The chain carries TRBV6-4 and TRBJ2-2, with 8 bases fitting TRBD1. Germline loops: CDR1 MRHNA, CDR2 SNTAGT. The CDR3 is 14 amino acids. V lost 6 bases and J lost 6; bases outside the gene matches: 6. The CDR3: CASRETGEAGELFF. In DNA form, the CDR3 reads TGTGCCAGCAGAGAGACAGGGGAGGCCGGGGAGCTGTTTTTT.

This chain joins TRBV7-2 and TRBJ2-1; tentative D call: TRBD2 (6 bases). The germline V and J ends were trimmed by 8 bases and 4 bases, with 21 bases remaining between them. This CDR3 contains 16 residues. Germline CDR1 SGHTA, CDR2 FQGNSA. As DNA, the CDR3 is TGTGCCAGCGCGATGATGGCCGGGAGAGAATACAATGAGCAGTTCTTC. Its protein product is CASAMMAGREYNEQFF.

V is TRBV27 and J is TRBJ2-1; 7 bases align to TRBD2. The CDR3 contains 14 residues. From germline, CDR1 is MNHEY and CDR2 SMNVEV (reference sequence). The V gene end was trimmed by 6 bases and the J gene end by 14 bases; junction bases not matched to a gene: 16. DNA for the CDR3: TGTGCCAGCAGGATTACAACGGGAGGTAGGCAAGAGTTCTTC. Encoded protein: CASRITTGGRQEFF.

This clone was picked up a small number of times. The V and J genes are TRBV28 and TRBJ2-7; 8 nucleotides align to TRBD1. J gave up 3 bases and V 4 bases, and 8 bases lay outside the gene matches. CDR3 length: 15 residues. CDR1 and CDR2 from the germline V gene are MDHEN and SYDVKM. The DNA of the CDR3 is TGTGCCAGCAGTTGGGGTGGAGGACAGGGCTACGAGCAGTACTTC. It codes for CASSWGGGQGYEQYF.

V gene TRBV4-1 combines with J gene TRBJ2-1; a weak D match, TRBD1 (5 bases). Trimming removed 3 bases at V and 11 bases at J, with 20 bases between. Germline CDR1 reads MGHRA; CDR2 reads YSYEKL. CDR3 length: 15 residues. CDR3 DNA: TGCGCCAGCAGCCAGCTAAAAGGGCAGGGTCTACAGCAGTTCTTC. This codes for CASSQLKGQGLQQFF.

The V gene is TRBV7-2, the J gene TRBJ2-7, with D unresolved. The CDR3 spans 15 residues. Looked up from germline, CDR1 is SGHTA and CDR2 is FQGNSA. V lost 1 base to trimming and J lost 0 bases, with 10 bases between them. CDR3 coding DNA: TGTGCCAGCAGCTTAGAGCCTTTAAACTCCTACGAGCAGTACTTC. Its protein product is CASSLEPLNSYEQYF.